Below, 29 T cell receptor beta chains from the same sample are listed, as sequenced in a study of blood T cell repertoires in COVID-19. The repertoire was sequenced with immunoSEQ multiplex PCR; TCRdb's copy has only in-frame clones and lacks some. Of 250,000 to 300,000 clones listed, approximately 91% were seen once; the top ten hold 2% to 2.5%. The specimen was PBMCs or T cells enriched from blood (not recorded which). Receptors originate from a woman in her thirties or forties with acute COVID-19.

The rearrangement joins TRBV9 to TRBJ1-2, with D possibly matching TRBD1 (6 bases). Trimming shortened V by 6 bases and J by 5 bases, and 17 bases separated the two germline ends. The CDR3 has 14 residues. Germline CDR1 is SGDLS and CDR2 is YYNGEE. CDR3 amino acids: CASTNRGAQYGYTF. For the CDR3, the DNA is TGTGCCAGCACCAACCGGGGGGCGCAGTATGGCTACACCTTC.

This clone occurred a few times. The chain combines TRBV5-1 with TRBJ1-6; no clear D. Germline V gene lookup returns CDR1 SGHRS and CDR2 YFSETQ. This CDR3 contains 14 residues. V lost 4 bases and J 5 bases, leaving 10 bases between the germline ends. The CDR3 protein is CASSQRADNSPLHF. The CDR3 region has the DNA TGCGCCAGCAGCCAGAGGGCCGATAATTCACCCCTCCACTTT.

The CDR3 coding sequence is TGTGCCAGCAATCCGGGACATAACACAGATACGCAGTATTTT. Amino acid sequence: CASNPGHNTDTQYF. This chain uses TRBV7-8 with TRBJ2-3; D is perhaps TRBD1 (6 bases). Germline loops: CDR1 SGHVS, CDR2 FQNEAQ. This CDR3 is built from 14 residues. Between the trimmed V and J ends, which lost 7 bases and 2 bases, there was a span of 13 bases.

The J gene is TRBJ1-5, the V gene TRBV25-1; D is unresolved. Germline-derived CDR1 and CDR2 are MGHDK and SYGVNS. Between the trimmed V and J ends, which lost 3 bases and 3 bases, there was a span of 9 bases. The CDR3 is 14 amino acids. The CDR3, as DNA: TGTGCCAGCAGTGATGCAGGATTCAATCAGCCCCAGCATTTT. Translating it yields CASSDAGFNQPQHF.

The chain couples TRBV5-8 to TRBJ2-3; 9 nucleotides agree with TRBD1. J gave up 0 bases and V 0 bases, and 5 bases lay outside the gene matches. Per the germline V gene, CDR1 is SGHTS and CDR2 is YDEGEE. There are 17 residues in the CDR3. CDR3 nucleotide sequence: TGTGCCAGCAGCTTGGCCGGGACAGGGTACAGCACAGATACGCAGTATTTT. Its protein product is CASSLAGTGYSTDTQYF. Based on the CDR3 plus reference TRBV5-8 and TRBJ2-3, the full variable domain is EAGVTQSPTHLIKTRGQQATLRCSPISGHTSVYWYQQALGLGLQFLLWYDEGEERNRGNFPPRFSGRQFPNYSSELNVNALELEDSALYLCASSLAGTGYSTDTQYFGPGTRLTVL.

This chain uses TRBV29-1 with TRBJ2-7; D is possibly TRBD2 (6 bases). The CDR3 totals 13 residues. Germline V gene lookup returns CDR1 SQVTM and CDR2 ANQGSEA. Between the trimmed V and J ends, which lost 3 bases and 2 bases, there was a span of 11 bases. CDR3 in DNA: TGCAGCGTTGATCTTAGCGGCACCTACGAGCAGTACTTC. Its translation: CSVDLSGTYEQYF.

The chain joins TRBV18 to TRBJ2-3; no reliable D call. The germline gives CDR1 KGHSH, CDR2 LQKENI. Deletions cut 2 bases from V and 0 bases from J, with 6 bases between. This CDR3 is built from 14 residues. The CDR3 spells CASSPVQSTDTQYF. The CDR3 coding sequence is TGTGCCAGCTCACCAGTTCAGAGCACAGATACGCAGTATTTT.

The chain links TRBV18 to TRBJ2-1; D may be TRBD1 (6 bases). V lost 3 bases to trimming and J lost 7 bases, with 10 bases between them. The CDR3 runs to 13 residues. CDR1 and CDR2 from the germline V gene are KGHSH and LQKENI. The chain's CDR3 is CASSPTRGNEQFF. In DNA form, the CDR3 reads TGTGCCAGCTCACCCACGAGGGGGAATGAGCAGTTCTTC.

The genes are TRBV19 and TRBJ1-1; weak D call: TRBD1 (6 bases). CDR1 is LNHDA and CDR2 is SQIVND in the germline V gene (reference sequence). This CDR3 contains 14 residues. Trimming pared 3 bases from V and 3 bases from J, leaving 11 bases between. The CDR3 here is CASSILGAHTEAFF. CDR3 DNA: TGTGCCAGTAGTATCTTGGGGGCGCACACTGAAGCTTTCTTT.

By share, this clone ranks as medium-sized. This rearrangement joins TRBV7-9 to TRBJ2-5, with D possibly being TRBD1 (5 bases). This CDR3 region has 15 residues. Between the trimmed V and J ends, which lost 6 bases and 4 bases, there was a span of 18 bases. Germline loops: CDR1 SEHNR, CDR2 FQNEAQ (reference sequence). The chain's CDR3 is CASRSQGGLGETQYF. The CDR3 DNA reads TGTGCCAGCAGGTCCCAGGGTGGCCTTGGAGAGACCCAGTACTTC. The entire variable domain, with the rest obtained from reference TRBV7-9 and TRBJ2-5, is as follows: DTGVSQNPRHKITKRGQNVTFRCDPISEHNRLYWYRQTLGQGPEFLTYFQNEAQLEKSRLLSDRFSAERPKGSFSTLEIQRTEQGDSAMYLCASRSQGGLGETQYFGPGTRLLVL.

The chain carries TRBV6-2 or TRBV6-3 and TRBJ2-4, with D possibly matching TRBD1 (5 bases). Per the germline V gene, CDR1 is MNHEY and CDR2 is SVGEGT. The CDR3 has 15 amino acids. Trimming cost V 0 bases and J 0 bases, with 6 bases left between them. The CDR3 DNA is TGTGCCAGCAGTTACTCTCAGGGAGCCAAAAACATTCAGTACTTC. Protein: CASSYSQGAKNIQYF.

The V call is TRBV6-5, the J call TRBJ2-1, with 10 bases matching TRBD1. Germline loops: CDR1 MNHEY, CDR2 SVGAGI. This CDR3 comprises 15 residues. V dropped 4 bases and J dropped 2; count of bases not matched to a gene: 2. CDR3 DNA: TGTGCCAGCAGTTTAGACAGGGGGCCCTACAATGAGCAGTTCTTC. Protein: CASSLDRGPYNEQFF.

The chain is built from TRBV6-1 and TRBJ1-3; no definite D call. This CDR3 region has 15 residues. Germline V CDR1 and CDR2: MNHNS, SASEGT. V lost 1 base and J lost 4, with 11 bases in between. CDR3 bases: TGTGCCAGCAGTGAAGTCACCCTCGGGGGAAACACCATATATTTT. This translates into CASSEVTLGGNTIYF.

The V and J genes are TRBV27 and TRBJ2-7; maybe TRBD2 (5 bases). V lost 3 bases and J 5 bases, leaving 17 bases between the germline ends. CDR3 length: 15 amino acids. CDR1 and CDR2 from the germline V gene are MNHEY and SMNVEV (reference sequence). CDR3 DNA sequence: TGTGCCAGCAGTTTCGCTTCCGGGCACGGGAACGAGCAGTACTTC. Translating it yields CASSFASGHGNEQYF.

V gene TRBV7-3 combines with J gene TRBJ2-1; 7 bases agree with TRBD2. This CDR3 is built from 15 residues. V shed 4 bases and J 0 bases; nucleotides not matched to a gene: 3. Germline CDR1 is SGHTA and CDR2 is FQGTGA. CDR3 loop: CASSSAGVSYNEQFF. CDR3 DNA: TGTGCCAGCAGCTCCGCGGGGGTCTCCTACAATGAGCAGTTCTTC.

The CDR3 bases are TGCGCCAGCAGCTGGGGGGACAGGGATGCTTCACCCCTCCACTTT. It is translated as CASSWGDRDASPLHF. The chain has TRBV5-1 and TRBJ1-6, with TRBD1 identical over 9 bases. The length of the CDR3 is 15 residues. The V gene's germline CDR1 is SGHRS and CDR2 YFSETQ. Trimming removed 3 bases from V and 9 bases from J; junction bases left unmatched: 7.

This chain's CDR3 is CAWRKGHRDRDTEAFF. For the CDR3, the DNA is TGTGCCTGGAGAAAAGGTCACAGGGATCGGGACACTGAAGCTTTCTTT. The rearrangement joins TRBV30 to TRBJ1-1; TRBD1 might be the D (6 bases). The germline CDR1 and CDR2 sequences are GTSNPN and SVGIG (reference sequence). V lost 3 bases and J lost 3, with 20 bases in between. CDR3 length: 16 residues. The full variable domain, in which reference TRBV30 and TRBJ1-1 provide the parts outside the CDR3, is SQTIHQWPATLVQPVGSPLSLECTVEGTSNPNLYWYRQAAGRGLQLLFYSVGIGQISSEVPQNLSASRPQDRQFILSSKKLLLSDSGFYLCAWRKGHRDRDTEAFFGQGTRLTVV.

Points on this clone: The sample contains more than one DNA sequence encoding this CDR3. This sequence joins TRBV7-2 and TRBJ2-7; TRBD2 agrees at 9 bases. The CDR3 runs to 15 residues. J gave up 3 bases and V 1 base, and 4 bases lay outside the gene matches. The germline CDR1 and CDR2 sequences are SGHTA and FQGNSA. The CDR3: CASSLGLAGNYEQYF. CDR3 sequence (DNA): TGTGCCAGCAGCTTAGGGCTAGCGGGAAACTACGAGCAGTACTTC.

The chain carries TRBV7-2 and TRBJ2-7, with 10 bases that match TRBD2. Germline loops: CDR1 SGHTA, CDR2 FQGNSA. This CDR3 has 15 residues. J was trimmed by 0 bases and V by 5 bases; bases with no gene match: 4. For the CDR3, the DNA is TGTGCCAGCAGCCCAGCTAGCGGGAGCTCCTACGAGCAGTACTTC. Its protein is CASSPASGSSYEQYF.

This chain links TRBV6-5 with TRBJ2-5; D is perhaps TRBD1 (5 bases). The CDR3 is 13 amino acids. Trimming cost V 5 bases and J 5 bases, with 12 bases left between them. Germline CDR1 MNHEY, CDR2 SVGAGI. The CDR3 loop is CASSTQVLETQYF. Here the CDR3 DNA reads TGTGCCAGCAGTACACAGGTCTTGGAGACCCAGTACTTC.

The chain links TRBV11-3 to TRBJ1-2; a possible D gene is TRBD1 (5 bases). The ends were cut back, 0 bases at V and 4 bases at J, with 6 bases in the middle. Germline values: CDR1 SGHNT, CDR2 YENEEA. This CDR3 has 13 residues. CDR3 loop: CASSLDDSYGYTF. CDR3 nucleotide sequence: TGTGCCAGCAGCTTAGACGACAGCTATGGCTACACCTTC.

The chain couples TRBV2 to TRBJ2-2, with D possibly being TRBD2 (6 bases). Between the trimmed V and J ends, which lost 4 bases and 5 bases, there was a span of 8 bases. The V gene's germline CDR1 is SNHLY and CDR2 FYNNEI. The CDR3 loop spans 13 amino acids. The CDR3 nucleotides read TGTGCCAGCAGTGGGGGGGAGACCGGGGAGCTGTTTTTT. Protein sequence: CASSGGETGELFF.

This clone was detected only once. The chain combines TRBV6-5 with TRBJ1-2; D not certain. CDR1 MNHEY and CDR2 SVGAGI come from the germline V gene. CDR3 length: 15 amino acids. V was cut by 0 bases and J by 7 bases, with 15 bases left in between. The DNA for the CDR3 is TGTGCCAGCAGTTACTCGGCAACCCCTAGGAGTGGCTACACCTTC. It is translated as CASSYSATPRSGYTF.

The V and J genes are TRBV9 and TRBJ1-1; D is unresolved. CDR1 and CDR2 from the germline V gene are SGDLS and YYNGEE. V was pared by 3 bases and J by 1 base, with 4 bases between. The CDR3 sequence is 12 residues long. The CDR3 bases are TGTGCCAGCAGCGCCCAGAACACTGAAGCTTTCTTT. Its translation: CASSAQNTEAFF.

The chain joins TRBV29-1 to TRBJ1-1; maybe TRBD1 (6 bases). Germline CDR1 is SQVTM and CDR2 is ANQGSEA. This CDR3 contains 13 residues. With 3 bases removed from V and 4 bases from J, the gap between germline ends came to 12 bases. CDR3 nucleotide sequence: TGCAGCGTTGAGTCCCGAGGGGGCACTGAAGCTTTCTTT. It codes for CSVESRGGTEAFF.

The sample holds one count of this clone. The rearrangement uses TRBV7-8 and TRBJ2-1; D possibly corresponds to TRBD2 (6 bases). Germline CDR1 SGHVS, CDR2 FQNEAQ. V lost 5 bases and J 9 bases, leaving 17 bases between the germline ends. This CDR3 has 14 amino acids. The CDR3 protein is CASSPWSDSGEQFF. The CDR3 coding sequence is TGTGCCAGCAGCCCCTGGTCCGATAGCGGTGAGCAGTTCTTC.

CDR3 nucleotide sequence: TGCGCCAGCAGCCAGTCCCCGGGACAGGGGTGGGGAGCTTTCTTT. Its translation is CASSQSPGQGWGAFF. This chain links TRBV4-3 with TRBJ1-1, with 10 bases fitting TRBD1. CDR3 length: 15 residues. Germline V CDR1 and CDR2: LGHNA, YSLEER. V gave up 3 bases and J gave up 10 bases; unmatched junction bases: 11.

The chain uses TRBV6-4 and TRBJ1-4, with unresolved D. The CDR3 length is 18 residues. Germline assignment: CDR1 MRHNA and CDR2 SNTAGT. V was cut by 8 bases and J by 2 bases, with 24 bases left in between. CDR3 DNA: TGTGCCAGCGCGCACCGTTCGGGTGCACCATCTACTAATGAAAAACTGTTTTTT. Translating gives CASAHRSGAPSTNEKLFF.

The V call is TRBV19, the J call TRBJ1-2; possibly TRBD1 for D (5 bases). CDR3 size: 13 residues. Germline V CDR1 and CDR2: LNHDA, SQIVND (reference sequence). Deletions cut 4 bases from V and 5 bases from J, with 11 bases between. CDR3 loop: CASSNSGSYGYTF. DNA for the CDR3: TGTGCCAGTAGTAACTCAGGGTCTTATGGCTACACCTTC.